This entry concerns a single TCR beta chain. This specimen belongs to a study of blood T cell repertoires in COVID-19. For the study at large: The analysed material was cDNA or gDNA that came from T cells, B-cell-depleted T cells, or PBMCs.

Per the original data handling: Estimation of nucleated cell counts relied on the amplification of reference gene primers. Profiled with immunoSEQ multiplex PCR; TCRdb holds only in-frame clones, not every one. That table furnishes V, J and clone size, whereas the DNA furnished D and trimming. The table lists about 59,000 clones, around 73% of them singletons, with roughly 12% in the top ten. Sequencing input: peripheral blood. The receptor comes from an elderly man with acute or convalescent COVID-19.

In DNA form, the CDR3 reads TGCGCCAGCAGCTACGGACAGGGTGGAGACGAGCAGTACTTC. This codes for CASSYGQGGDEQYF. The chain uses TRBV5-1 and TRBJ2-7, with 8 nucleotides matching TRBD1. The CDR3 consists of 14 residues. The germline CDR1 and CDR2 sequences are SGHRS and YFSETQ. The ends lost 3 bases at V and 5 bases at J; junction bases unmatched: 7. Based on the CDR3 plus reference TRBV5-1 and TRBJ2-7, the full variable domain is KAGVTQTPRYLIKTRGQQVTLSCSPISGHRSVSWYQQTPGQGLQFLFEYFSETQRNKGNFPGRFSGRQFSNSRSEMNVSTLELGDSALYLCASSYGQGGDEQYFGPGTRLTVT.